This TCR beta chain came from a study of T-cell reconstitution after alpha-beta-depleted transplantation in children (dated by TCRdb to between 2015 and 2016). Turning to the overall study: The study quantitatively tracked T-cell immune reconstitution after TCRalphabeta/CD19-depleted allogeneic hematopoietic cell transplantation in children using TCR repertoire profiling.

Overall results and qualifications from the work: About two months after transplant, the apparently early recovery of alphabetaT-cell counts reportedly depended on just several hundred clones that had expanded rapidly and came from non-depleted graft cells. In some patients, high TCRbeta diversity at day 60 was attributed to recipient T cells and intrathymic progenitors that had survived conditioning. Hyperexpanded clone frequencies declined over subsequent months; after one year, T-cell counts and TCRbeta diversity were mostly attributed to newly produced T cells.

Deletion took 3 bases off V and 4 bases off J, with a span of 13 bases between the germline ends. CDR1 MNHEY and CDR2 SVGAGI were looked up in the germline V gene. Including the terminal cysteine and phenylalanine, the CDR3 comprises 15 residues. The entry retains the CDR3 DNA only, 45 bases that are in frame from base 1. Worth noting for this clonotype: Its antigen target is currently unknown. It has no much larger one-base neighbor in the sample; base qualities were not kept.

Library generation was performed with PCR. Sequenced on an Illumina HiSeq 2500. TCR libraries were prepared with molecular barcoding, using unique molecular identifiers to normalize TCRbeta repertoire quantification. TCRdb reworked the public reads: Q25 trimming with fastp, MiXCR clone assembly, productive beta chains retained. Each record represents a unique CDR3 protein, reported with the most common genes and DNA among its rows. Counted in this sample were 550,000 to 600,000 distinct CDR3 sequences; about 21% of them appeared once. The top ten clonotypes cover about 14% of the sample. This specimen's treatment or condition label, interpreted: allogeneic hematopoietic cell transplantation with graft depleted of TCRalphabeta T cells and CD19 B cells. Transplant recipients were children who received TCRalphabeta/CD19-depleted allogeneic hematopoietic cell grafts.

This sequence originates from a boy under two years old who had a stem cell transplant for acute myeloid leukemia, so the T cells may come from the graft donor. The material was PBMCs, mostly from graft donor cells, obtained 360 days after TCRalphabeta/CD19-depleted stem cell transplant. The chain is made from TRBV6-5 and TRBJ2-1; a tentative D call is TRBD1 (6 bases match). The nucleotides read TGTGCCAGCAGTTATCGGACAGTCGTTTACAATGAGCAGTTCTTC. This translates into CASSYRTVVYNEQFF.